The T cell receptor beta chain under discussion was sequenced for a study of blood T cell repertoires in COVID-19. Using immunoSEQ multiplex PCR, the repertoire was profiled, and TCRdb retains in-frame clones only, with some absent. The sample holds under 150,000 clones, about four fifths seen once. Germline V CDR1 and CDR2: LGHNA, YNFKEQ. CDR3 length equals 19 residues. The trim removed 1 base at V and 4 bases at J, leaving 15 bases unmatched. The gene calls are TRBV4-2 and TRBJ2-5; 10 nucleotides line up with TRBD2. The receptor was isolated from a man between 35 and 55 years old with active or convalescent COVID-19. Sequenced: peripheral blood. The CDR3 DNA reads TGTGCCAGCAGCCAAGGGGAAGGAGCGGGGGGGGCAATGGGAGAGACCCAGTACTTC. Translated: CASSQGEGAGGAMGETQYF.